This passage covers 6 T cell receptor beta chains from one sample sequenced in a study of blood T cell repertoires in COVID-19. The data were produced by immunoSEQ multiplex PCR, yet TCRdb's version contains in-frame clones alone and is incomplete. The profile covers around 46,000 clones, with 70% to 90% appearing a single time and about 5% taken by the ten largest. The sample consisted of peripheral blood. The receptors stem from a man aged 40-49 years with active COVID-19.

V is TRBV9 and J is TRBJ2-3; D is unresolved. CDR3 length equals 13 residues. The ends were cut back, 4 bases at V and 7 bases at J, with 13 bases in the middle. CDR1 SGDLS and CDR2 YYNGEE come from the germline V gene. CDR3 sequence: CASSPPTLNTQYF. In DNA, the CDR3 is TGTGCCAGCAGCCCCCCCACTTTGAATACGCAGTATTTT.

This CDR3 is CASSAGGGTTYEQYF. Here the CDR3 DNA reads TGTGCCAGCAGCGCCGGAGGTGGCACAACCTACGAGCAGTACTTC. This chain uses TRBV9 with TRBJ2-7, with D possibly matching TRBD2 (5 bases). The CDR3 runs 15 residues. From germline, CDR1 is SGDLS and CDR2 YYNGEE. Deletions cut 3 bases from V and 2 bases from J, with 15 bases between.

The V and J genes are TRBV6-2 or TRBV6-3 and TRBJ1-2; 9 bases line up with TRBD1. With V trimmed by 6 bases and J by 8 bases, 7 bases remained unmatched. The germline V gene encodes CDR1 MNHEY and CDR2 SVGEGT. The length of the CDR3 is 13 residues. CDR3 coding DNA: TGTGCCAGCAGCCCGGGACAGGGCTGGGGCTACACCTTC. Translating it yields CASSPGQGWGYTF.

V usage is TRBV19 and J usage is TRBJ1-4, with 10 bases that match TRBD1. CDR3 size: 14 residues. Germline V gene data show CDR1 as LNHDA and CDR2 as SQIVND (reference sequence). Trimming at V came to 7 bases and at J to 6 bases, leaving 5 bases not matched to a gene. CDR3 DNA: TGTGCCAGTACTCCCGGGACAGGGGATGAAAAACTGTTTTTT. Translating gives CASTPGTGDEKLFF.

This clone appeared a single time. This rearrangement joins TRBV30 to TRBJ1-3; D is undetermined. CDR3 length: 11 residues. The V end lost 5 bases, the J end lost 3 bases, and 5 bases lay between the germline ends. From germline, CDR1 is GTSNPN and CDR2 SVGIG (reference sequence). DNA for the CDR3: TGTGCCTGGTACAGTGGAAACACCATATATTTT. Protein product: CAWYSGNTIYF.

The chain joins TRBV30 to TRBJ2-5; the match to TRBD1 covers 8 bases. The CDR3 loop spans 13 amino acids. V dropped 7 bases and J dropped 3; count of bases not matched to a gene: 7. The germline CDR1 and CDR2 sequences are GTSNPN and SVGIG (reference sequence). For the CDR3, the DNA is TGTGCCTCACTTCAGGGGGCCAAAGAGACCCAGTACTTC. Its translation: CASLQGAKETQYF.